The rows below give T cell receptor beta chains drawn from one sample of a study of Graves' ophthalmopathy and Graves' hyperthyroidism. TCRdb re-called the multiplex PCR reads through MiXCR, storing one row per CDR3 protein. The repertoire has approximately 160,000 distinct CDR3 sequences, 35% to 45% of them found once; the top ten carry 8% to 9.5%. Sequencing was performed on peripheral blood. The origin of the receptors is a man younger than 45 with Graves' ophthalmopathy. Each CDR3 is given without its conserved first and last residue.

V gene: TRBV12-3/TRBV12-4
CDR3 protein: ASTLTVGHEQY

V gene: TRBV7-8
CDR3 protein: ASSSDRNNQPQH

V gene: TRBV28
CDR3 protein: ASSLWKSNTEAF

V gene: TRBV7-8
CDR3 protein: ASSRKDRVGRGRGNTIY

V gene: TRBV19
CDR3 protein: ASSIAQGREQY

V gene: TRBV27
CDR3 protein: ASSLSDYSKYEQY

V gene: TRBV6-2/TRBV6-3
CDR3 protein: ASSYSGLAVITGELF

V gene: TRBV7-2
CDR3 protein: ASSLELVGYEQY

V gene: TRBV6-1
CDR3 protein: ASRSGTSPTGELF

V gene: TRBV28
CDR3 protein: ASSFPLAGGPQETQY

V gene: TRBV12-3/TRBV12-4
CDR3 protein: ASSGRGPGNQPQH

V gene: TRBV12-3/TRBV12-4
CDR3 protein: ASTLRGENEAF

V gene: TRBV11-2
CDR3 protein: ASSLGWGRPGNTIY

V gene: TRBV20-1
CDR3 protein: SAREFTEAF

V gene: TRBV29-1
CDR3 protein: SVVPREASYEQY

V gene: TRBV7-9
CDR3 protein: ASSLPQDPGYT

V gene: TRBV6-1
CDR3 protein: ASSEEGTQETQY